The 5 T cell receptor beta chains given below trace back to one sample, sequenced in a study of T cell responses to AZD1222 COVID-19 vaccine listed by TCRdb under 2021. The protocol used for the library was the immunoSEQ multiplex PCR assay. The immuneACCESS repertoire file appears here via TCRdb, limited to in-frame rearrangements. These files lack a portion of the clones; in checked studies, under half of the deficit traces to unresolved V genes, and the cause of the others is not known. Across this sample there are about 130,000 clones, with 89% seen only once. 6.3% of the sample is in the top ten clones. Taken with the paper, the label for time point translates to: baseline before first vaccination. Sequences were derived from peripheral blood, sampled on day 0 of AZD1222 vaccination. All receptors derive from an adult in good health.

The chain combines TRBV7-9 with TRBJ1-1, with no clear D. The CDR3 is 12 residues long. Trimming cost V 11 bases and J 8 bases, with 18 bases left between them. The germline gives CDR1 SEHNR, CDR2 FQNEAQ (reference sequence). The CDR3 DNA reads as TGTGCCCATGAGGTGGGAGCTTCCGAAGCTTTCTTT. This translates into CAHEVGASEAFF.

This clone was recorded a few times. The chain has TRBV3-1 (or the pseudogene TRBV3-2) and TRBJ1-2; 9 nucleotides align to TRBD1. J was trimmed by 8 bases and V by 4 bases; bases with no gene match: 11. Looked up from germline, CDR1 is LGHDT and CDR2 is YNNKEL (reference sequence). CDR3 size: 15 residues. In nucleotides, the CDR3 is TGTGCCAGCAGCCGCACGGGACAGGGAAATATGGGCTACACCTTC. It codes for CASSRTGQGNMGYTF.

The chain uses TRBV7-9 and TRBJ1-2; no reliable D call. This CDR3 is built from 13 residues. Germline V CDR1 and CDR2: SEHNR, FQNEAQ (reference sequence). Trimming cost V 2 bases and J 6 bases, with 10 bases left between them. The CDR3 nucleotides read TGTGCCAGCAGCTTACTAACAAGCGATGGCTACACCTTC. It yields the protein CASSLLTSDGYTF.

This sequence joins TRBV7-8 and TRBJ1-2, with TRBD1 as a possible D gene (5 bases). Germline V lookup: CDR1 SGHVS, CDR2 FQNEAQ. This CDR3 is built from 17 residues. V lost 0 bases to trimming and J lost 2 bases, with 16 bases between them. CDR3 DNA: TGTGCCAGCAGCTTAGCCTCCTCGGGGACTCGGAACTATGGCTACACCTTC. Its translation is CASSLASSGTRNYGYTF.

The chain links TRBV3-1 (or the pseudogene TRBV3-2) to TRBJ1-4, with D uncertain. The CDR3 consists of 14 residues. Germline V gene lookup returns CDR1 LGHDT and CDR2 YNNKEL (reference sequence). V was trimmed by 1 base and J by 2 bases, leaving 5 bases between them. The CDR3 DNA reads TGTGCCAGCAGCCAAGCCACTACTAATGAAAAACTGTTTTTT. Translated: CASSQATTNEKLFF.